These T cell receptor beta chains were read from a single sample in a study of OX40 agonist ivuxolimab in advanced cancers. Clones were sequenced by immunoSEQ multiplex PCR, and TCRdb holds only the in-frame ones, with some missing. The sample includes 25,000 to 35,000 clones, roughly 83% seen only once; the top ten take 15% to 20%. The sample was CD4+ or CD8+ T cells sorted from blood, taken in a trial of the OX40 agonist ivuxolimab. These receptors came from an adult with an advanced solid tumor such as melanoma, head and neck, liver or kidney cancer. CDR3s include the opening cysteine and the closing phenylalanine or tryptophan. The order of the fields is clone size, J gene, D gene, CDR3 length, V gene, CDR3 DNA, CDR3 protein. A D gene is named only where the DNA matches it firmly. Where a row states a size, it is once, few, many or the class of an expanded clone; other rows omit it.

NA,TRBJ1-5,TRBD1,15,TRBV10-3,TGTGCCATCAGCACCGGGACAGGGAGCAATCAGCCCCAGCATTTT,CAISTGTGSNQPQHF
NA,TRBJ1-5,NA,14,TRBV6-5,TGTGCCAGCAGTGCGGTCTCGGTCAATCAGCCCCAGCATTTT,CASSAVSVNQPQHF
once,TRBJ1-5,NA,13,TRBV28,TGTGCCAGCAGGTCAATGGGCAATCAGCCCCAGCATTTT,CASRSMGNQPQHF
medium-sized,TRBJ2-7,NA,11,TRBV7-8,TGTGCCAGCAGCTCCCCCCCCGAGCAGTACTTC,CASSSPPEQYF
NA,TRBJ2-1,NA,12,TRBV28,TGTGCCAGCAGTTTAGGGGTGGATGAGCAGTTCTTC,CASSLGVDEQFF
NA,TRBJ1-2,TRBD1,16,TRBV4-3,TGCGCCAGCAGCCAAGATCGGTTTTGGGACAGGGAGGGCTACACCTTC,CASSQDRFWDREGYTF
NA,TRBJ2-7,NA,12,TRBV5-5,TGTGCCAGCAGCACCGTATCCTACGAGCAGTACTTC,CASSTVSYEQYF
NA,TRBJ2-7,NA,13,TRBV30,TGTGCCTGGAGTGTACAGCCCTCCTACGAGCAGTACTTC,CAWSVQPSYEQYF
NA,TRBJ1-1,NA,14,TRBV6-5,TGTGCCAGCAGTTACTTCCAGGCGAACACTGAAGCTTTCTTT,CASSYFQANTEAFF
NA,TRBJ2-6,NA,15,TRBV6-4,TGTGCCAGCAGTGACAAGGACTCTGGGGCCAACGTCCTGACTTTC,CASSDKDSGANVLTF
NA,TRBJ2-7,NA,15,TRBV2,TGTGCCAGCAGTGAAAGGACGTCTATCACCTACGAGCAGTACTTC,CASSERTSITYEQYF
NA,TRBJ2-1,NA,13,TRBV27,TGTGCCAGCAGTTTATGGGGGGACAATGAGCAGTTCTTC,CASSLWGDNEQFF
NA,TRBJ1-1,NA,16,TRBV2,TGTGCCAGCAGCTGGGGGATGGCAGGGGAGGACACTGAAGCTTTCTTT,CASSWGMAGEDTEAFF
NA,TRBJ2-3,NA,13,TRBV2,TGTGCTAGCAGGGGCTGGATCACAGATACGCAGTATTTT,CASRGWITDTQYF
NA,TRBJ2-5,TRBD1,15,TRBV9,TGTGCCAGCAGCGAGGGGACAGGGGGCGAAGAGACCCAGTACTTC,CASSEGTGGEETQYF
NA,TRBJ2-2,TRBD1,15,TRBV7-9,TGTGCCAGCAGCTACCAGGGGGCGCTAACCGGGGAGCTGTTTTTT,CASSYQGALTGELFF
NA,TRBJ2-7,NA,15,TRBV5-1,TGCGCCAGCAGCTGGAAGGGACGGTACTCCTACGAGCAGTACTTC,CASSWKGRYSYEQYF
NA,TRBJ1-1,NA,9,TRBV11-3,TGTGCCAGCCGCTTGGGAGCTTTCTTT,CASRLGAFF
NA,TRBJ1-2,NA,17,TRBV7-8,TGTGCCAGCAGCTTAGGCCCAGACGCGGAGGCTAACTATGGCTACACCTTC,CASSLGPDAEANYGYTF
NA,TRBJ1-4,TRBD1,15,TRBV27,TGTGCCAGCTCAGGACAGGTTGCAACTAATGAAAAACTGTTTTTT,CASSGQVATNEKLFF
NA,TRBJ2-1,TRBD2,15,TRBV5-4,TGTGCCAGCAGCGGGAGCGGGGACTCCTACAATGAGCAGTTCTTC,CASSGSGDSYNEQFF
NA,TRBJ1-1,NA,13,TRBV2,TGTGCCAGCCCAGAGGGATCGAACACTGAAGCTTTCTTT,CASPEGSNTEAFF
once,TRBJ1-1,NA,14,TRBV7-6,TGTGCCAGCAGCCGAACAGGTGAATACACTGAAGCTTTCTTT,CASSRTGEYTEAFF
NA,TRBJ1-1,TRBD1,16,TRBV11-2,TGTGCCAGCAGCTTAGGACAGGGGGCTATGAACACTGAAGCTTTCTTT,CASSLGQGAMNTEAFF
NA,TRBJ2-1,NA,16,TRBV27,TGTGCCAGCACTCCTCCGGGGGTATGGCCGTACAATGAGCAGTTCTTC,CASTPPGVWPYNEQFF
NA,TRBJ2-4,TRBD2,16,TRBV7-9,TGTGCCAGCAGCTTAGCTAGCGGGACTGCCAAAAACATTCAGTACTTC,CASSLASGTAKNIQYF
NA,TRBJ2-5,TRBD1,14,TRBV7-8,TGTGCCAGCATCCAAAACCGGGACAGGGGGACCCAGTACTTC,CASIQNRDRGTQYF
once,TRBJ2-1,TRBD1,15,TRBV10-2,TGCGCCAGCAGTGAAGTACAGGGGGACTACAATGAGCAGTTCTTC,CASSEVQGDYNEQFF
NA,TRBJ1-4,NA,13,TRBV7-8,TGTGCCAGCAGCTTAGCTGGGTACGGGAAACTGTTTTTT,CASSLAGYGKLFF
NA,TRBJ1-3,NA,15,TRBV13,TGTGCCAGCAGCTCCGCTTCGCGGGCTGGAAACACCATATATTTT,CASSSASRAGNTIYF
NA,TRBJ2-7,NA,14,TRBV9,TGTGCCAGCAGCGCGTACCCAGGAGGGTACGAGCAGTACTTC,CASSAYPGGYEQYF
NA,TRBJ2-7,TRBD2,16,TRBV2,TGTGCCAGCAGTGACCTGATTAGCGGGGGCCTCTACGAGCAGTACTTC,CASSDLISGGLYEQYF
NA,TRBJ1-1,NA,15,TRBV5-6,TGTGCCAGCAGCTTGCATCAGGGGCTAACAACTGAAGCTTTCTTT,CASSLHQGLTTEAFF
NA,TRBJ1-1,NA,14,TRBV6-6,TGTGCCAGCAGTTACGACGGAAGTTCTCCTGAAGCTTTCTTT,CASSYDGSSPEAFF
NA,TRBJ1-1,NA,15,TRBV28,TGTGCCAGCAGCCCCCGACAGAGCATGAACACTGAAGCTTTCTTT,CASSPRQSMNTEAFF
NA,TRBJ2-7,TRBD1,17,TRBV5-6,TGTGCCAGCAGCTTGCTGGGGACAGGGGGCCAAGTCTACGAGCAGTACTTC,CASSLLGTGGQVYEQYF
NA,TRBJ2-7,NA,15,TRBV7-8,TGTGCCAGCAGCCCCCTTATGGTGAAGGGCTACGAGCAGTACTTC,CASSPLMVKGYEQYF
few,TRBJ1-6,TRBD1,17,TRBV19,TGTGCCAGTAGTCCTTCGGTCGGGACAGGGTATAATTCACCCCTCCACTTT,CASSPSVGTGYNSPLHF
NA,TRBJ2-1,NA,11,TRBV6-5,TGTGCCAGCAGCCCTGGGAGAGAGCAGTTCTTC,CASSPGREQFF
NA,TRBJ1-1,NA,16,TRBV28,TGTGCCAGCATCGTAACGCGAGGCTATGTTTTAGCTGAAGCTTTCTTT,CASIVTRGYVLAEAFF
NA,TRBJ1-2,NA,14,TRBV4-3,TGCGCCAGCAGCCAAGGCGTCACTAACTATGGCTACACCTTC,CASSQGVTNYGYTF
NA,TRBJ2-7,NA,14,TRBV5-1,TGCGCCAGCAGCTTGGAAGGGTTCTCCTACGAGCAGTACTTC,CASSLEGFSYEQYF
NA,TRBJ2-5,NA,13,TRBV14,TGTGCCAGCAGCCGATGGGGACAAGAGACCCAGTACTTC,CASSRWGQETQYF
NA,TRBJ1-1,TRBD1,14,TRBV27,TGTGCCAGCAGTTTAGGGGACAGTAACACTGAAGCTTTCTTT,CASSLGDSNTEAFF
NA,TRBJ1-2,NA,14,TRBV6-6,TGTGCCAGCAGTTACTCGGGGCAGGGAGATGGCTACACCTTC,CASSYSGQGDGYTF
NA,TRBJ2-7,NA,14,TRBV5-1,TGCGCCAGCAGCTTGGCGGGGGGCAGTTACGAGCAGTACTTC,CASSLAGGSYEQYF
once,TRBJ2-5,NA,15,TRBV5-1,TGCGCCAGCAGCTTGGTTGGAGGGTTTCAAGAGACCCAGTACTTC,CASSLVGGFQETQYF
NA,TRBJ2-1,TRBD2,16,TRBV13,TGTGCCAGCAGCTTAAAGGGCGGGGGGTTCTACAATGAGCAGTTCTTC,CASSLKGGGFYNEQFF